The T cell receptor beta chain described here comes from a study of neurological immune-mediated disorders. At least ten counts were recorded for this clonotype. The cDNA came from 5'RACE with 10-nucleotide random UMIs. TCRdb re-called the 5' RACE reads with MiXCR, one entry per CDR3 protein. The data contain 100,000 to 150,000 distinct CDR3 sequences, roughly 3.2% of them singletons. Trimming cost V 7 bases and J 3 bases, with 14 bases left between them. The V gene's germline CDR1 is SEHNR and CDR2 FQNEAQ (reference sequence). This CDR3 has 14 residues. Sequencing input: PBMCs. This sequence was found in a woman in her twenties or thirties with multiple sclerosis. The chain couples TRBV7-9 to TRBJ2-3; perhaps TRBD2 as D (6 bases). The CDR3 spells CASMTGGGTDTQYF. CDR3 DNA: TGTGCCAGCATGACGGGCGGAGGGACAGATACGCAGTATTTT.